This is a list of T cell receptor beta chains from one sample in a study of cytomegalovirus exposure and HLA in healthy donors. The table came from immunoSEQ multiplex PCR; TCRdb's copy has only in-frame clones and leaves some out. The data contain approximately 160,000 clones, 70% to 80% of them singletons. Sequencing was performed on PBMCs. These receptors all come from a man between 18 and 35 years old in good health and CMV-seropositive. The CDR3 runs from the conserved cysteine through the conserved F or W. The D gene is left open where the match is weak. Clone size, where shown, is once, few, many, or a class for clones that have expanded.

TGTGCCAGCAGCCTCGGACAGGGGGTAACAGATACGCAGTATTTT,CASSLGQGVTDTQYF,TRBJ2-3,TRBV7-9,TRBD1,.
TGCAGCGCCTCAGTAGCGGGAGGGCCCTACGAGCAGTACTTC,CSASVAGGPYEQYF,TRBJ2-7,TRBV29-1,TRBD2,.
TGTGCCAGCAGTTCCGCAGGACTAGCGGCCTTCACAGATACGCAGTATTTT,CASSSAGLAAFTDTQYF,TRBJ2-3,TRBV28,TRBD2,.
TGTGCCAGCAGTTCTTATGACGGGTTAGCGGGAGCGGGGCCAGATACGCAGTATTTT,CASSSYDGLAGAGPDTQYF,TRBJ2-3,TRBV28,TRBD2,few
TGCGCCAGCAGCTTGGGACTAGCCAACAATGAGCAGTTCTTC,CASSLGLANNEQFF,TRBJ2-1,TRBV5-1,TRBD2,.
TGTGCCAGCAGCTGGGGCCGGCTTGACTCCTACGAGCAGTACTTC,CASSWGRLDSYEQYF,TRBJ2-7,TRBV7-9,.,.
TGTGCCTGGAGTGTACGATGGACAGGGGATCAGCCCCAGCATTTT,CAWSVRWTGDQPQHF,TRBJ1-5,TRBV30,TRBD1,few
TGTGCCAGCAGCCAACCGACGGGTGGCTCCTACGAGCAGTACTTC,CASSQPTGGSYEQYF,TRBJ2-7,TRBV4-2,.,.
TGTGCCAGTAGTATCGAAGAGAGCCAAGAGACCCAGTACTTC,CASSIEESQETQYF,TRBJ2-5,TRBV19,.,.
TGTGCCAGCAGTAAGTCCGGGGGCTACACCTTC,CASSKSGGYTF,TRBJ1-2,TRBV9,.,.
TGTGCCAGCAGCTTAGGACAGGGGAACACTGAAGCTTTCTTT,CASSLGQGNTEAFF,TRBJ1-1,TRBV7-9,TRBD1,.
TGTGCCAGCAGTGTAGGGACAGGGAGTCAGCCCCAGCATTTT,CASSVGTGSQPQHF,TRBJ1-5,TRBV6-1,TRBD1,.
TGTGCCAGCAGTTTGACTAGCTTATCCGGGGAGCTGTTTTTT,CASSLTSLSGELFF,TRBJ2-2,TRBV28,TRBD2,.
TGTGCCAGCAGCCAAGGAGGGACTCCCTATTATACGCAGTATTTT,CASSQGGTPYYTQYF,TRBJ2-3,TRBV14,.,.
TGCAGCGTTGGTGGAGGCCAAGGGCATGAAAAACTGTTTTTT,CSVGGGQGHEKLFF,TRBJ1-4,TRBV29-1,.,once
TGTGCCAGCACCCAGACAGCCGGCTACGAGCAGTACTTC,CASTQTAGYEQYF,TRBJ2-7,TRBV6-5,.,few
TGCGCCAGCAGTGAGGATGGGACTAGTAATGAGCAGTTCTTC,CASSEDGTSNEQFF,TRBJ2-1,TRBV10-1,TRBD2,.
TGTGCCAGCAGCGAAGGACCCGACAGGAAAGAGACCCAGTACTTC,CASSEGPDRKETQYF,TRBJ2-5,TRBV9,.,.
TGCAGCGTCTCCTTAGGAGAGACTGAAGCTTTCTTT,CSVSLGETEAFF,TRBJ1-1,TRBV29-1,.,few
TGTGCCAGCAGACCCTCGGGGATAGCGGGAGACTACGAGCGGTACTTC,CASRPSGIAGDYERYF,TRBJ2-7,TRBV28,TRBD2,.
TGTGCCAGTAGTCTGGGGACAGGGTATGGCTACACCTTC,CASSLGTGYGYTF,TRBJ1-2,TRBV19,TRBD1,few
TGTGCCAGCTCACCAACCGGGACAGGGAACACCTACGAGCAGTACTTC,CASSPTGTGNTYEQYF,TRBJ2-7,TRBV18,TRBD1,.
TGCGCCAGCAGTGAGTCGGGAGGACAGGGGCTCTACGAGCAGTACTTC,CASSESGGQGLYEQYF,TRBJ2-7,TRBV10-2,TRBD1,.
TGTGCCAGCGGGTTGGGCGCCCTCAGTCGCACTGAAGCTTTCTTT,CASGLGALSRTEAFF,TRBJ1-1,TRBV6-1,.,once
TGTGCCAGCAGATGGACAGGGGATAAGAGCACAGATACGCAGTATTTT,CASRWTGDKSTDTQYF,TRBJ2-3,TRBV2,TRBD1,.
TGTGCCAGCAGTTCGCAGGAAACCAAGAATCAGCCCCAGCATTTT,CASSSQETKNQPQHF,TRBJ1-5,TRBV28,.,once
TGTGCCAGCAGTGAATGGCCCCGGGACAGGGGCCCCTACACCTTC,CASSEWPRDRGPYTF,TRBJ1-2,TRBV6-1,TRBD1,once
TGTGCCAGCAGCTCTCCTCCAGGGTGGAATTTTGGCTACACCTTC,CASSSPPGWNFGYTF,TRBJ1-2,TRBV7-2,.,.